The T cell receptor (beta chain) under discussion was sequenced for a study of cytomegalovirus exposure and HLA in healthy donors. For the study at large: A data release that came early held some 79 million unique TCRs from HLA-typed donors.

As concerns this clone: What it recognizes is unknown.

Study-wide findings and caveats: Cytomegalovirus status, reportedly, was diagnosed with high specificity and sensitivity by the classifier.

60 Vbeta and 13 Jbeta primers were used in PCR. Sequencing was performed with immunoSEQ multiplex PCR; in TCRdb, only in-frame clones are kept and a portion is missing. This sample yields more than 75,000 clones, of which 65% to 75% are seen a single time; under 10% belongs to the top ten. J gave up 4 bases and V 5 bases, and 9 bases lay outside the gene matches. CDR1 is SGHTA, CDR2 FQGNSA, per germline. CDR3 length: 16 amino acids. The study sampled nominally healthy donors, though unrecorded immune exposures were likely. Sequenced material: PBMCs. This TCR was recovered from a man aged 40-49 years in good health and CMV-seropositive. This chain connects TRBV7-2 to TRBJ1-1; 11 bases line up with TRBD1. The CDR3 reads CASSLRTGGRGTEAFF. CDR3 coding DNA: TGTGCCAGCAGCCTACGGACAGGGGGCAGGGGCACTGAAGCTTTCTTT.